This T cell receptor beta chain was identified in a study of blood T cell repertoires in COVID-19. Overall study: Collection of acute and convalescent COVID-19 samples took place in the United States, Italy and Spain. The analysed material was cDNA or gDNA that came from T cells, B-cell-depleted T cells, or PBMCs.

Per the original methods: Reference gene primer amplification gave estimated nucleated cell counts. Repertoires were generated with immunoSEQ multiplex PCR, while TCRdb's copy carries only in-frame clones and drops some. For V, J and clone size, that table is used; D and trimming come from the DNA. The sample holds about 52,000 clones, about 91% seen once. The CDR3 has 15 residues. The V gene's germline CDR1 is KGHSH and CDR2 LQKENI. Trimming shortened V by 0 bases and J by 2 bases, and 7 bases separated the two germline ends. V and J are TRBV18 and TRBJ1-4; a possible D gene is TRBD1 (5 bases). What was sequenced was peripheral blood. The origin of this receptor is a man aged 50 or older with active COVID-19. CDR3 in amino acids: CASSPPGGTNEKLFF. CDR3 DNA sequence: TGTGCCAGCTCACCACCGGGGGGGACTAATGAAAAACTGTTTTTT.